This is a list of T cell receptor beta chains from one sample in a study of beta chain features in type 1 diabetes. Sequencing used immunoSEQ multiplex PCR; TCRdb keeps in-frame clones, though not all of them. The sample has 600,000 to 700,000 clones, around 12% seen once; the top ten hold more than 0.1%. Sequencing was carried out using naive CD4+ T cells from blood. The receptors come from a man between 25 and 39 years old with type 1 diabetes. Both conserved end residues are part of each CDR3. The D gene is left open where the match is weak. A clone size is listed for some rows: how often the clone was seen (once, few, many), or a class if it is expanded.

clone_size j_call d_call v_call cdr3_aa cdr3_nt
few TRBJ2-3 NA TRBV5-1 CASSLARGDTDTQYF TGCGCCAGCAGCTTGGCGCGGGGCGACACAGATACGCAGTATTTT
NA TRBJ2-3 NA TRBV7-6 CASSGRSATDTQYF TGTGCCAGCAGCGGTCGGTCGGCCACAGATACGCAGTATTTT
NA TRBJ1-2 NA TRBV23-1 CASSSSCGTLNNYGYTF TGCGCCAGCAGTTCCTCATGCGGGACATTGAATAACTATGGCTACACCTTC
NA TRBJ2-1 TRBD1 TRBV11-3 CASSFMGTGVDEQFF TGTGCCAGCAGCTTCATGGGGACAGGGGTCGATGAGCAGTTCTTC
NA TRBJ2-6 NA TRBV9 CASSIGSGGANVLTF TGTGCCAGCAGCATCGGATCGGGAGGGGCCAACGTCCTGACTTTC
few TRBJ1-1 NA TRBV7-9 CASSLTVAVAEAFF TGTGCCAGCAGCTTAACGGTCGCAGTTGCTGAAGCTTTCTTT
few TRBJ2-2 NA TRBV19 CASRVETNTGELFF TGTGCCAGTCGGGTAGAGACGAACACCGGGGAGCTGTTTTTT
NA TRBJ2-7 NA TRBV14 CASSQDRLYAQYF TGTGCCAGCAGCCAAGACCGTTTGTATGCGCAGTACTTC
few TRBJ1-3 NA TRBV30 CAWSPQGYGNTIYF TGTGCCTGGAGCCCCCAGGGGTACGGAAACACCATATATTTT
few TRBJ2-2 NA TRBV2 CASTPRGNTGELFF TGTGCCAGCACCCCTAGGGGGAACACCGGGGAGCTGTTTTTT
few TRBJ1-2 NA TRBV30 CAWRLGQGNVYGYTF TGTGCCTGGAGGCTAGGGCAGGGAAACGTCTATGGCTACACCTTC
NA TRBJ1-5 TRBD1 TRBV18 CASSGTDNQPQHF TGTGCCAGCTCAGGGACAGATAATCAGCCCCAGCATTTT